This TCR beta chain was identified in a study of cytomegalovirus exposure and HLA in healthy donors. Study-wide results and caveats: The CMV antigen specificity of a few CMV-associated chains was confirmed through in vitro analysis. Overall, approximately 180 TCR beta chains were annotated as cytomegalovirus-associated.

Using immunoSEQ multiplex PCR, the repertoire was profiled, and TCRdb retains in-frame clones only, with some absent. The sample shows approximately 150,000 clones, around 84% of them seen only once. Germline CDR1 reads MGHRA; CDR2 reads YSYEKL. The CDR3 covers 16 residues. Trimming cost V 1 base and J 4 bases, with 16 bases left between them. Comments on this clone: Its antigen is currently unknown.

The receptor's source is a man between 18 and 29 years old in good health and CMV-seropositive. The sequenced sample consisted of PBMCs. The J gene is TRBJ2-5, the V gene TRBV4-1; D might be TRBD2 (6 bases). The CDR3 DNA is TGCGCCAGCAGCCAAGGCGGGCGGTGGGGAGGAGAGACCCAGTACTTC. Translated, it gives CASSQGGRWGGETQYF.